Below, one T cell receptor beta chain is given with its context. The antigen remains unidentified. The data are from a study of T cells in Graves' hyperthyroidism and ophthalmopathy. The CDR3 regions of TCR beta were amplified from RNA transcripts. The HTBI primer set drove a first-round RT-PCR of the TCR CDR3. TCRdb reprocessed the multiplex PCR reads via MiXCR and lists one record per CDR3 protein. The table has a few hundred thousand distinct CDR3 sequences, around 45% seen once; the top ten hold more than 7%. Uncontrolled infection, other autoimmune disease, pregnancy or lactation disqualified patients from enrolment. Whole-study results and caveats: Ophthalmopathy was predicted by the model a median of about 6.7 months ahead of onset.

Trimming took 0 bases from V and 1 from J, leaving 8 bases between them. Germline CDR1 and CDR2: SGHRS and YFSETQ. This CDR3 contains 15 residues. This sequence was found in a woman under 30 with Graves' hyperthyroidism. The chain is built from TRBV5-1 and TRBJ2-1, with no clear D. The specimen was peripheral blood or thyroid tissue (not recorded which). Here the CDR3 reads CASSLELLSYNEQFF. CDR3 nucleotides: TGCGCCAGCAGCTTGGAACTGCTATCCTACAATGAGCAGTTCTTC.